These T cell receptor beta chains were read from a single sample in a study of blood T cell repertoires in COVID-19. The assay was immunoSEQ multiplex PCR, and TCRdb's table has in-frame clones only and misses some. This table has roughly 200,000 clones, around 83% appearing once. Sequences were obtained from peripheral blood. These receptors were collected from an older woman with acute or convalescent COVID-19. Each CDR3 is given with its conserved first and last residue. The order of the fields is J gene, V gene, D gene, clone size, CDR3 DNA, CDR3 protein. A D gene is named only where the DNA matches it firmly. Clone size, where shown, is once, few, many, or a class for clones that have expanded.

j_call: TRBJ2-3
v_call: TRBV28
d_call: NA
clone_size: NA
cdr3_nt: TGTGCCAGCAGTTGGGCAGGCACAGATACGCAGTATTTT
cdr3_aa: CASSWAGTDTQYF

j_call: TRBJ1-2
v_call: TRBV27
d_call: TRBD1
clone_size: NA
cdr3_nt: TGTGCCAGCAGTCGCATCACCGGGACAGCAATCTATGGCTACACCTTC
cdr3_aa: CASSRITGTAIYGYTF

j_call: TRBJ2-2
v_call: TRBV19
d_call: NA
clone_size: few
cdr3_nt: TGTGCCAGTAGTATTGGAAGGGGCGGCAGTACTAACACCGGGGAGCTGTTTTTT
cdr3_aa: CASSIGRGGSTNTGELFF

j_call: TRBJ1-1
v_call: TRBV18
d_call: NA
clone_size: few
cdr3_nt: TGTGCCAGCTCACCACTCGAACAGGAGTGGGCCGCTGAAGCTTTCTTT
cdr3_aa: CASSPLEQEWAAEAFF

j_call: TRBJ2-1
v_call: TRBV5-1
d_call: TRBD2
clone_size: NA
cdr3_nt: TGCGCCAGCAGCTTGGGGACTAGCGGGTTGGGCTCCTACAATGAGCAGTTCTTC
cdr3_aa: CASSLGTSGLGSYNEQFF

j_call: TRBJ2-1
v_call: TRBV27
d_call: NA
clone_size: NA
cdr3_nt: TGTGCCAGCAGTTTAACCGCGGGCCTGGGGAATGAGCAGTTCTTC
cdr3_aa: CASSLTAGLGNEQFF

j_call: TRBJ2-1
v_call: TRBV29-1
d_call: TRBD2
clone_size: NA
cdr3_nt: TGCAGCGTGAACGGATGGGGGGGAACTTCCTACAATGAGCAGTTCTTC
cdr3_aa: CSVNGWGGTSYNEQFF

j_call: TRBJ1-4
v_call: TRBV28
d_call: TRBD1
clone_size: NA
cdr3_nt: TGTGCCAGCAGTTTGAGGACAGGGGTGGATGAAAAACTGTTTTTT
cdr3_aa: CASSLRTGVDEKLFF

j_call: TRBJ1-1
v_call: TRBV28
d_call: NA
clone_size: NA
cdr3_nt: TGTGCCAGCAGTCTTTACAGGGAAACTGAAGCTTTCTTT
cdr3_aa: CASSLYRETEAFF

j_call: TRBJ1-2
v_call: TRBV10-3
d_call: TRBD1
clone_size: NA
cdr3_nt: TGTGCCATCAGTGGGGGGGACAGGCAAAACTATGGCTACACCTTC
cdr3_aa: CAISGGDRQNYGYTF

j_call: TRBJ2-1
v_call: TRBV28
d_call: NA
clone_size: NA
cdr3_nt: TGTGCCAGCAGTGGGCCGGACTCCTACAATGAGCAGTTCTTC
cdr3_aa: CASSGPDSYNEQFF

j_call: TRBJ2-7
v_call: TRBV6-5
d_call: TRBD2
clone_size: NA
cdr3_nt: TGTGCCAGCAGTTTGGGACTAGCGGGAGACGAGCAGTACTTC
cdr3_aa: CASSLGLAGDEQYF

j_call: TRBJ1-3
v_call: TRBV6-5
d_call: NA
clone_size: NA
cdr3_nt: TGTGCCAGCAGAATAGAGAGCTCTGGAAACACCATATATTTT
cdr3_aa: CASRIESSGNTIYF

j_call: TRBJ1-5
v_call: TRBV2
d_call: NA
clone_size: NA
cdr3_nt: TGTGCCAGCAGTGCTGAGGGAACTAATCAGCCCCAGCATTTT
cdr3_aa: CASSAEGTNQPQHF